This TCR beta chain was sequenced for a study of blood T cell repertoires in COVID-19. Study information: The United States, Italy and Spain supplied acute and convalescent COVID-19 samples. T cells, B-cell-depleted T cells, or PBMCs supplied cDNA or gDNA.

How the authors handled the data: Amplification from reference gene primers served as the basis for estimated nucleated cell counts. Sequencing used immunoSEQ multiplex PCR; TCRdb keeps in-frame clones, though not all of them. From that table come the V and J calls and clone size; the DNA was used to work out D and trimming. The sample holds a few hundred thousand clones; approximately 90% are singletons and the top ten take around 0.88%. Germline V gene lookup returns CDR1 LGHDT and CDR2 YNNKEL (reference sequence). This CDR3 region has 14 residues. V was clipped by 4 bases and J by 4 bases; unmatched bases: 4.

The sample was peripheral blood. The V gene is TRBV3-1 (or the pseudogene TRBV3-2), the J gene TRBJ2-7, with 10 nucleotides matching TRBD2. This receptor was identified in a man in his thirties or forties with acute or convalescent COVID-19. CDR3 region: CASSPAGGTYEQYF. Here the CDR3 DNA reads TGTGCCAGCAGCCCAGCGGGAGGGACGTACGAGCAGTACTTC.